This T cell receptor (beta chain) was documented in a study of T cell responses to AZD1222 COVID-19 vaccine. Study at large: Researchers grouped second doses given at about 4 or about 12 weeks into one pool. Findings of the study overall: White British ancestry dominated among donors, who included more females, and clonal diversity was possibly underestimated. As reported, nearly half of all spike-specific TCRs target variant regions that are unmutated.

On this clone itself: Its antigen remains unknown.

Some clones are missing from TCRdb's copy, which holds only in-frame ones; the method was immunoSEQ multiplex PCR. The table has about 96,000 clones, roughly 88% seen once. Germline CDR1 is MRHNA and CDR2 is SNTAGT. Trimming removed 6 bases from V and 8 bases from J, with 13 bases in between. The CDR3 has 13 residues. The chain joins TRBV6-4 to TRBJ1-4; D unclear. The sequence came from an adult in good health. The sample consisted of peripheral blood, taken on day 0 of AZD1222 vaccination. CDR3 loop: CASSQELGEKLFF. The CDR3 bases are TGTGCCAGCAGCCAGGAGCTGGGGGAAAAACTGTTTTTT.